This TCR beta chain was recovered during a study of T cells expressing NK-cell markers. Study-wide context: Seven sequenced donors out of eight were HCMV-seropositive, one seronegative.

TCRdb reprocessed the 5' RACE reads, with one entry per CDR3 protein and no DNA. The sample table sets out about half a million distinct CDR3 sequences. The germline V gene encodes CDR1 LNHNV and CDR2 YYDKDF (reference sequence). The CDR3 is 15 amino acids. The material sequenced was blood T cells: a sorted CD56 or NKG2C T cell subset, CD4+ or CD8+ T cells, or bulk PBMC T cells (not recorded which). The chain uses TRBV15 and TRBJ2-1; the D call of TRBD1 rests on TCRdb alone, since no DNA is present to check it. The origin of this receptor is a woman aged 45-65 years in good health. CDR3 sequence: CATSRDNGVEGEQFF.